The 8 T cell receptor beta chains below all came from one sample that was sequenced in a study of blood T cell repertoires in COVID-19 (dated by TCRdb to about 2020). Libraries were built with the immunoSEQ multiplex PCR assay. Entries here come from immuneACCESS through TCRdb and include only in-frame sequences with V and J called. Some clones fail to appear in such tables; in the studies checked, an unresolved V gene covers under half of the shortfall, and the cause of the remainder is unknown. A total of 270,000 or so clones appear in this sample, around nine tenths of them only once. Roughly 8% of the sample is in the top ten clones. Sequencing was performed on peripheral blood. The source is a man aged 35-49 years with active or convalescent COVID-19.

The chain employs TRBV19 and TRBJ1-4, with TRBD1 matching over 7 bases. This CDR3 is built from 15 residues. V shed 5 bases, J shed 6 bases, and the junction held 9 bases outside the gene matches. Germline loops: CDR1 LNHDA, CDR2 SQIVND (reference sequence). Here the CDR3 reads CASSYPGQPYEKLFF. DNA for the CDR3: TGTGCCAGTAGTTACCCGGGACAGCCTTATGAAAAACTGTTTTTT.

This clone came up a few times. This sequence joins TRBV5-1 and TRBJ2-7; TRBD1 aligns across 8 bases. V was pared by 3 bases and J by 2 bases, with 4 bases of the junction left unmatched. The CDR3 is 14 amino acids. CDR1 is SGHRS and CDR2 is YFSETQ in the germline V gene. In DNA form, the CDR3 reads TGCGCCAGCAGCTCTGGGACAGGCGCCTACGAGCAGTACTTC. Residues: CASSSGTGAYEQYF.

The J gene is TRBJ1-5, the V gene TRBV6-6; no definite D call. Between the trimmed V and J ends, which lost 5 bases and 6 bases, there was a span of 11 bases. Looked up from germline, CDR1 is MNHNY and CDR2 is SVGAGI (reference sequence). The CDR3 has 13 amino acids. The CDR3 sequence: CASSHGTIQPQHF. In nucleotides, the CDR3 is TGTGCCAGCAGTCACGGTACGATTCAGCCCCAGCATTTT.

CDR3 nucleotides: TGTGCCAGCAGCCAGGCGGCTAGCGGGAACTACGAGCAGTACTTC. Its translation is CASSQAASGNYEQYF. The chain recombines TRBV7-3 with TRBJ2-7; 9 nucleotides align to TRBD2. V dropped 5 bases and J dropped 3; count of bases not matched to a gene: 8. Germline V gene data show CDR1 as SGHTA and CDR2 as FQGTGA. This CDR3 is 15 amino acids long.

The chain carries TRBV24-1 and TRBJ2-1; 10 bases map to TRBD1. The length of the CDR3 is 18 residues. Germline-derived CDR1 and CDR2 are KGHDR and SFDVKD. V shed 2 bases and J 7 bases; nucleotides not matched to a gene: 13. The CDR3 nucleotides read TGTGCCACCAGTGATTGGGGGCGGGCGGGACAGGGGAGGAATGAGCAGTTCTTC. This sequence encodes CATSDWGRAGQGRNEQFF.

The chain is built from TRBV27 and TRBJ1-2, with D perhaps matching TRBD1 (5 bases). The ends were cut back, 5 bases at V and 5 bases at J, with 21 bases in the middle. Germline V gene lookup returns CDR1 MNHEY and CDR2 SMNVEV (reference sequence). This CDR3 region has 16 residues. CDR3 nucleotides: TGTGCCAGCAGTAAGACGGCAGACTTAGGGGTTTATGGCTACACCTTC. Translation gives CASSKTADLGVYGYTF.

V and J are TRBV28 and TRBJ1-2; D gene ambiguous. V was clipped by 10 bases and J by 6 bases, with 12 bases between them. The V gene's germline CDR1 is MDHEN and CDR2 SYDVKM. The CDR3 contains 11 residues. CDR3 DNA sequence: TGTGCCACTGTCGGCGGGAATGGCTACACCTTC. It translates to CATVGGNGYTF.

The CDR3 DNA is TGTGCCACCAGTGATGGAAGGACAGTCCAAGAGACCCAGTACTTC. Translated, it gives CATSDGRTVQETQYF. The rearrangement joins TRBV24-1 to TRBJ2-5, with D maybe TRBD1 (6 bases). The CDR3 contains 15 residues. The germline V and J ends were trimmed by 3 bases and 1 base, with 11 bases remaining between them. Germline CDR1 and CDR2: KGHDR and SFDVKD.